Below, one TCR beta chain is given with its context. The target antigen is unknown. The protocol was immunoSEQ multiplex PCR, while the TCRdb copy is restricted to in-frame clones and leaves out a portion. The data contain tens of thousands of clones, around nine tenths of them seen just once; the ten biggest clones take up 18%. This record belongs to a study of OX40 agonist ivuxolimab in advanced cancers. Overall study findings and caveats: The 0.1-3.0 mg/kg partial responders had among the lowest clonal expansion.

CDR1 and CDR2 from the germline V gene are MDHEN and SYDVKM. The CDR3 spans 19 residues. With V trimmed by 6 bases and J by 8 bases, 19 bases remained unmatched. The material was CD4+ or CD8+ T cells sorted from blood, obtained in a trial of the OX40 agonist ivuxolimab. The chain links TRBV28 to TRBJ2-1, with TRBD2 identical over 13 bases. This receptor was taken from an adult with an advanced solid tumor such as melanoma, head and neck, liver or kidney cancer. CDR3 nucleotide sequence: TGTGCCAGCAGGCCCCACTTCTCCACTAGCGGGAGGGCCACCGATGAGCAGTTCTTC. Translation: CASRPHFSTSGRATDEQFF.